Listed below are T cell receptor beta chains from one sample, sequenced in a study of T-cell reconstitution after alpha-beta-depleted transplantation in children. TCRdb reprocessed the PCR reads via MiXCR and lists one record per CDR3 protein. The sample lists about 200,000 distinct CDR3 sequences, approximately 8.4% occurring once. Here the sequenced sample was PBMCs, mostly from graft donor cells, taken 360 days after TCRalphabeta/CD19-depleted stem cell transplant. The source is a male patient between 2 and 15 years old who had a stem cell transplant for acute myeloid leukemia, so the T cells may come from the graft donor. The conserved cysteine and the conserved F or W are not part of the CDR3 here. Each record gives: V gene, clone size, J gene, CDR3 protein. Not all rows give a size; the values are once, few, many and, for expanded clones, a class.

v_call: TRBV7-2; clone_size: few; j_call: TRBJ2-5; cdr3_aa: ASSLAGGPWETQY
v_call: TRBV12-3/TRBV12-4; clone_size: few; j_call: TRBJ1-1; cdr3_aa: ASSFGGQLNTEAF
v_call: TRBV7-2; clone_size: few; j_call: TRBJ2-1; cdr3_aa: ASSSRLRDRERNEQF
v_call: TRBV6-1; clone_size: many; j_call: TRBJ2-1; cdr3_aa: ASKVGRAEGHSYNEQF
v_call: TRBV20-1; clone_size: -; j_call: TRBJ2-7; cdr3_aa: SARHRGAYEQY
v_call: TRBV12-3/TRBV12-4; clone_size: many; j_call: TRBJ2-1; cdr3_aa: ASSRPNNEQF
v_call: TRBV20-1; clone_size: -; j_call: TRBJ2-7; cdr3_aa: SAGWDRGSYEQY
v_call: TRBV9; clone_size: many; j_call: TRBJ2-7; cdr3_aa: ASSGDYPYEQY
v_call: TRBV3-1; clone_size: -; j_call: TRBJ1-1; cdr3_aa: ASSHGGHTEAF
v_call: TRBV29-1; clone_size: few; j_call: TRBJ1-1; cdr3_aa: SVGGRSGWAF
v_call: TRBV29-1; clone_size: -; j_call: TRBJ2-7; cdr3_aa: SVEGLSGREQY
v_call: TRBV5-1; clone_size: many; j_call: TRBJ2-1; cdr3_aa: ASSLEAGSYNEQF
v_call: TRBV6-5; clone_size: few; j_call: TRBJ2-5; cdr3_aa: ASSYRPSQETQY
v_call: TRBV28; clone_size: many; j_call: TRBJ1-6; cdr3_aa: ASIGGVTSYNSPLH
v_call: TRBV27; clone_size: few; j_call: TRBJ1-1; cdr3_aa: ASRVDRLNTEAF
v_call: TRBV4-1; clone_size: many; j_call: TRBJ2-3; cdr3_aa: ASSQERTSTDTQY
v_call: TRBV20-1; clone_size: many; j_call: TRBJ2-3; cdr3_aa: SARSSGGEDTQY
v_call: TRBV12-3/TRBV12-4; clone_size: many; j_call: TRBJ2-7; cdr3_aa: ASSPSPGRREQY
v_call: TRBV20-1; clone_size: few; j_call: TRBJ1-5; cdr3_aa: SARDLTGNSNQPQH
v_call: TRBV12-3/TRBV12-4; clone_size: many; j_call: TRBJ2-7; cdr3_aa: ASSFTGAQSYEQY
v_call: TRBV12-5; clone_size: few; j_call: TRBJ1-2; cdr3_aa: ASGYGTGPGYGYT
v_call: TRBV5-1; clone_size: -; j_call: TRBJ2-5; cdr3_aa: ASSTGLVQETQY
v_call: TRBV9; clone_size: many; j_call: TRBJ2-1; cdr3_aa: ASSVVGTRSYNEQF
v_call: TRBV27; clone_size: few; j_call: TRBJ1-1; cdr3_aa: ASSPVGGTDTEAF
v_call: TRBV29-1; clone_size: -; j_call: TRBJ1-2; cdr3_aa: SVDGFPGPNYGYT
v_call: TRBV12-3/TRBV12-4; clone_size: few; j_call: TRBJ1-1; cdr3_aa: ASTHKSRRDTEAF
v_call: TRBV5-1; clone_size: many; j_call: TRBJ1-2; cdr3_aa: ASSLALDGYT
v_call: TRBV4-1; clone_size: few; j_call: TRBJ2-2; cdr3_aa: ASSLRELF
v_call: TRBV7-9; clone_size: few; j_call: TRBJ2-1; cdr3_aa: ASSFLYNEQF
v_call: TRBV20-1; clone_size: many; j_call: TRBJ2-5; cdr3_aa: SASSGHQETQY
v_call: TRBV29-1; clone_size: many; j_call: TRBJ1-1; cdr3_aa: SVVLVGGTEAF
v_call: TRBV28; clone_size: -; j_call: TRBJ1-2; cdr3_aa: ASSSHRGLNYGYT
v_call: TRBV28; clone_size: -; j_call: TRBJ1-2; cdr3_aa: ASSLYTRQAGYT
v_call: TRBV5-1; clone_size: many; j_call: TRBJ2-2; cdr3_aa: ASSLPDRGIVGGELF
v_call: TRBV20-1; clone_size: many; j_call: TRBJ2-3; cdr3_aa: SASLGTRGTDTQY
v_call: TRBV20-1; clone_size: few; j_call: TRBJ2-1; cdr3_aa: SAPRLLAGAYSYNEQF
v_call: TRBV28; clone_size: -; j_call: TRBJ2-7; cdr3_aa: ASSFQNYEQY
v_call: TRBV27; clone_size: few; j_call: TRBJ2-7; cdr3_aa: ASRKTGNEQY
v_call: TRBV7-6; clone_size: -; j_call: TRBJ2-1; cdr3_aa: ASSSRAIDNEQF
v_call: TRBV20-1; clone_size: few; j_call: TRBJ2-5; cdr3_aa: SARWQPLQETQY
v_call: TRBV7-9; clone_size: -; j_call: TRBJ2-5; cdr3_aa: ASSLLSGGQETQY
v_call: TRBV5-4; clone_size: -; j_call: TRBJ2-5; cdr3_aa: AMAPGLEETQY
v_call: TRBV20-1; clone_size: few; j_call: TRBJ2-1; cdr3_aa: SASLAGTYNEQF
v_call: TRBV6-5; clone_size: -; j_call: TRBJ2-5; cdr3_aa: ASSEGMTQY
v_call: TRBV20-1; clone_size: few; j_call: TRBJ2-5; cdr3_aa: SASRDLGTY
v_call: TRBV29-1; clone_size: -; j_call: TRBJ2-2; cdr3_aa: SGGDRRNTGELF
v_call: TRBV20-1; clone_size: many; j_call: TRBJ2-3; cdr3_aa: SARDLAKDTQY
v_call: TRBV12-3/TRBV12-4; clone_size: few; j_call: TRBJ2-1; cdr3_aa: ASSLRVDSYNEQF
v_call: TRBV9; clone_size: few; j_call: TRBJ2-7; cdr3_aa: ASSVAGATNEQY
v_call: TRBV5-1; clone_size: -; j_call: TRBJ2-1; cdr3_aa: ASSIRDRGYNEQF
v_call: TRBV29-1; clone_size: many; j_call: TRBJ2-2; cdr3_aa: SVEGLSGGLENTGELF
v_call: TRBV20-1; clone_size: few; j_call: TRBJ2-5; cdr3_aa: SSNPAEETQY
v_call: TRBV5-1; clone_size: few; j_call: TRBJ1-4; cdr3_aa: ASSLTGNNEKLF
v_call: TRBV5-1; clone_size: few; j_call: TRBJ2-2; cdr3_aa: ASSPKTGPGELF
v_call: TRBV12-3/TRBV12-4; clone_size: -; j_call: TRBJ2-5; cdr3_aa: ASSLGTSGFETQY
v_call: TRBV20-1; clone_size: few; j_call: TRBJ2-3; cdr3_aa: SASSSAYTDTQY
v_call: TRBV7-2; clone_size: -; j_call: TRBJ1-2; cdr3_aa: ASSLQGRDGYT
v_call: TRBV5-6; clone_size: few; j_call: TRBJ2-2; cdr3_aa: ASQGANTGELF
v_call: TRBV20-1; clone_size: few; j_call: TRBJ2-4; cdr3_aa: SAEWASGAKNIQY